This TCR beta chain was identified in a study of tumor-infiltrating lymphocytes in primary liver carcinoma. As for the study in general: Each of the growths was stage T1-T3 N0M0, extending roughly 4.2 to 11 cm across.

cDNA specific to TCR beta was made from around 470 ng of total RNA, with a constant-region primer employed for priming. Libraries covering TCR beta were generated through three nested multiplex PCR rounds (using a slightly modified ARM-PCR). Use of TRBV1-TRBV30 forward primers with a C-beta reverse primer characterized the first two PCR rounds, which lasted about 9 cycles each. From the multiplex PCR reads, TCRdb called clonotypes with MiXCR, one entry per CDR3 protein. The data hold just over 20,000 distinct CDR3 sequences, with roughly 79% observed a single time. Study-wide findings and caveats: Just about 7.5-25% of leading clones were found in every one of five regions. In tumor-adjacent and tumor-blood pairs, overlap was lower than in tumor region pairs.

Germline CDR1 is SGHAT and CDR2 is FQNNGV. The CDR3 runs to 16 residues. Co-extraction yielded RNA and DNA from roughly 20-30 mg of unsorted bulk tissue. Five separate regions per tumor were sampled. In the case of this clonotype: Its antigen is unknown. At one end, the junction sequence differs from germline, possibly due to a read error.

The chain is built from TRBV11-2 and TRBJ2-3, with D perhaps TRBD1 (5 bases). The material sequenced was liver tumor tissue from sampling region 4. Subset noted: tumor region T4, right-lateral pole. This sequence originates from a woman aged 30 to 39 with primary liver carcinoma and hepatitis B virus infection. In nucleotides, the CDR3 is TGTGCCATCAGCCGGACGCGACGGGTAAGGGGAGATACGCAGTATTTT. Translation gives CAISRTRRVRGDTQYF.